The 14 T cell receptor beta chains presented below share a single source sample, sequenced in a study of T cells in narcolepsy. The assay was immunoSEQ multiplex PCR, and TCRdb's table has in-frame clones only and misses some. This table has about 33,000 clones, around 90% appearing once. Sample: CD45RA- memory CD4+ T cells from PBMCs. These receptor sequences come from a human donor with narcolepsy.

This clone was detected once. The chain couples TRBV4-3 to TRBJ1-4; tentatively, D is TRBD1 (6 bases). CDR1 and CDR2 (germline): LGHNA, YSLEER. V was clipped by 4 bases and J by 8 bases, with 20 bases between them. The CDR3 sequence is 16 residues long. Here the CDR3 reads CASSRINTGFGEKLFF. The CDR3 nucleotides are TGCGCCAGCAGCCGAATAAACACAGGGTTTGGGGAAAAACTGTTTTTT.

This chain connects TRBV4-2 to TRBJ2-1, with a weak D call TRBD2 (7 bases). The germline gives CDR1 LGHNA, CDR2 YNFKEQ. V lost 4 bases and J 8 bases, leaving 12 bases between the germline ends. CDR3 size: 13 residues. Written as DNA, the CDR3 is TGTGCCAGCAGCCGAGGGGGGGTCGATGAGCAGTTCTTC. Its protein product is CASSRGGVDEQFF.

This chain uses TRBV10-3 with TRBJ2-3, with a tentative D call TRBD1 (6 bases). CDR1 and CDR2 from the germline V gene are ENHRY and SYGVKD. The CDR3 length is 16 residues. V was shortened by 6 bases and J by 1 base, with 17 bases between the two germline ends. Here the CDR3 DNA reads TGTGCCATCAGCCTTGGGGTGGCAGGGGGCACAGATACGCAGTATTTT. It encodes CAISLGVAGGTDTQYF.

The rearrangement uses TRBV5-1 and TRBJ2-5; D unresolved. Trimming stripped 0 bases from V and 5 bases from J, with 11 bases between. Per germline, CDR1 SGHRS and CDR2 YFSETQ. The CDR3 totals 14 residues. Here the CDR3 reads CASSLAVGWETQYF. The CDR3 nucleotides are TGCGCCAGCAGCTTGGCAGTAGGGTGGGAGACCCAGTACTTC. Complete variable domain (other parts from reference TRBV5-1 and TRBJ2-5): KAGVTQTPRYLIKTRGQQVTLSCSPISGHRSVSWYQQTPGQGLQFLFEYFSETQRNKGNFPGRFSGRQFSNSRSEMNVSTLELGDSALYLCASSLAVGWETQYFGPGTRLLVL.

The chain links TRBV7-2 to TRBJ2-3; D is perhaps TRBD2 (5 bases). Germline V gene sequence: CDR1 SGHTA, CDR2 FQGNSA. V lost 1 base to trimming and J lost 2 bases, with 10 bases between them. The CDR3 is made up of 15 amino acids. This CDR3 is CASSLVRGNTDTQYF. The DNA for the CDR3 is TGTGCCAGCAGCTTAGTACGGGGTAACACAGATACGCAGTATTTT.

This chain connects TRBV29-1 to TRBJ2-3; D may match TRBD1 or TRBD2 (5 bases each). Germline V gene sequence: CDR1 SQVTM, CDR2 ANQGSEA. V shed 6 bases and J shed 9 bases, with 16 bases lying between them. The CDR3 totals 12 residues. CDR3 protein: CSVDSGGGTQYF. The CDR3 DNA is TGCAGCGTAGATAGTGGGGGTGGGACGCAGTATTTT.

This chain links TRBV18 with TRBJ2-1, with D uncertain. CDR1 KGHSH and CDR2 LQKENI come from the germline V gene. Trimming took 4 bases from V and 0 from J, leaving 10 bases between them. There are 15 residues in the CDR3. CDR3 sequence reads: CASSLYESSYNEQFF. The CDR3 nucleotides read TGTGCCAGCTCACTGTACGAGAGCTCCTACAATGAGCAGTTCTTC.

CDR3 sequence: CASRPWDPRGEQYF. The CDR3 region has the DNA TGTGCCAGTAGACCCTGGGACCCCAGGGGCGAGCAGTACTTC. The rearrangement links TRBV19 to TRBJ2-7, with D maybe TRBD1 (6 bases). In germline, CDR1 is LNHDA, CDR2 SQIVND (reference sequence). This CDR3 comprises 14 residues. The V and J ends lost 6 bases and 6 bases respectively, with 18 bases between them.

The V gene is TRBV7-2, the J gene TRBJ1-5, with a tentative D call TRBD1 (5 bases). This CDR3 spans 13 amino acids. Germline V gene sequence: CDR1 SGHTA, CDR2 FQGNSA. V lost 8 bases and J lost 4, with 12 bases in between. The CDR3 DNA is TGTGCCAGCGCCCTGCGGGGGAATCAGCCCCAGCATTTT. Encoded protein: CASALRGNQPQHF.

The J gene is TRBJ1-1, the V gene TRBV11-2, with 7 positions matching TRBD1. The length of the CDR3 is 15 residues. J lost 4 bases, V lost 5 bases, and 10 bases had no gene match. Per germline, CDR1 SGHAT and CDR2 FQNNGV. The CDR3 DNA is TGTGCCAGCAGCCCCCGAACAGGGGCCGTCACTGAAGCTTTCTTT. It translates to CASSPRTGAVTEAFF.

This clone was picked up one time. V and J are TRBV28 and TRBJ2-7, with D possibly being TRBD2 (6 bases). V shed 5 bases and J shed 5 bases, with 13 bases lying between them. The CDR3 consists of 13 residues. Germline V gives CDR1 MDHEN, CDR2 SYDVKM. DNA for the CDR3: TGTGCCAGCAGTCGCCGCCGGAGGGACGAGCAGTACTTC. Amino acid sequence: CASSRRRRDEQYF. The whole variable domain, filled in from reference TRBV28 and TRBJ2-7, reads DVKVTQSSRYLVKRTGEKVFLECVQDMDHENMFWYRQDPGLGLRLIYFSYDVKMKEKGDIPEGYSVSREKKERFSLILESASTNQTSMYLCASSRRRRDEQYFGPGTRLTVT.

Regarding this clone: A junction end diverges from the germline sequence, so it may reflect a read error. Other DNA sequences in the sample encode the same CDR3. The J gene is TRBJ2-3, the V gene TRBV29-1; tentatively, D is TRBD2 (5 bases). The CDR3 is made up of 12 amino acids. Germline assignment: CDR1 SQVTM and CDR2 ANQGSEA. The DNA of the CDR3 is TGTAGCGTTGAGTTCTCGACAGATACGCAGTATTTT. Amino acid sequence: CSVEFSTDTQYF.

The rearrangement joins TRBV28 to TRBJ2-3; TRBD1 is a possible D gene (6 bases). The CDR3 runs to 10 residues. The V gene lost 8 bases and the J gene lost 8 bases, with 8 bases spanning the gap. Per germline, CDR1 MDHEN and CDR2 SYDVKM. DNA of the CDR3: TGTGCCAGCGCAGGGGTTACGCAGTATTTT. Translated: CASAGVTQYF.

The V and J genes are TRBV10-3 and TRBJ1-3; no firm D call. The V and J ends lost 0 bases and 0 bases respectively, with 9 bases between them. This CDR3 has 16 amino acids. The germline gives CDR1 ENHRY, CDR2 SYGVKD. CDR3 residues: CAISESYLSSGNTIYF. CDR3 in DNA: TGTGCCATCAGTGAGTCATACCTTAGCTCTGGAAACACCATATATTTT.